This paragraph covers one T cell receptor beta chain sequence. This sample was taken from a study of T cell responses to AZD1222 COVID-19 vaccine. Profiling relied on immunoSEQ multiplex PCR, and the TCRdb table lists in-frame clones only, not all of them. Among about 160,000 clones listed, about 93% were seen once. The sequencing used peripheral blood, collected 28 days after the second AZD1222 dose. The sequence was obtained from an adult who received the AZD1222 COVID-19 vaccine.

CDR3 amino acids: CASSVWETGPYEQYF. CDR3 in DNA: TGTGCCAGCAGCGTATGGGAGACAGGACCCTACGAGCAGTACTTC. This chain uses TRBV9 with TRBJ2-7, with a weak D call TRBD1 (6 bases). CDR3 size: 15 residues. V gave up 1 base and J gave up 2 bases, with 13 bases separating them. Looked up from germline, CDR1 is SGDLS and CDR2 is YYNGEE. Drawing the rest from reference TRBV9 and TRBJ2-7, the complete variable domain is DSGVTQTPKHLITATGQRVTLRCSPRSGDLSVYWYQQSLDQGLQFLIQYYNGEERAKGNILERFSAQQFPDLHSELNLSSLELGDSALYFCASSVWETGPYEQYFGPGTRLTVT.